This T cell receptor (beta chain) came from a study of T cells in localized non-small cell lung cancer. The data were produced by immunoSEQ multiplex PCR, yet TCRdb's version contains in-frame clones alone and is incomplete. The table has 100,000 to 150,000 clones, roughly 90% seen once. This sequence was found in a female donor at least 60 years old with stage I lung adenocarcinoma. The material was peripheral blood, obtained before any cancer treatment.

The CDR3 loop reads CASSAVGGTGELFF. CDR3 DNA: TGCGCCAGCAGCGCGGTGGGCGGCACCGGGGAGCTGTTTTTT. The chain combines TRBV5-1 with TRBJ2-2; D gene ambiguous. Between the trimmed V and J ends, which lost 4 bases and 4 bases, there was a span of 11 bases. This CDR3 is 14 amino acids long. Germline V gives CDR1 SGHRS, CDR2 YFSETQ.